This T cell receptor beta chain originates from a study of T cells in Graves' hyperthyroidism and ophthalmopathy. V shed 2 bases, J shed 4 bases, and the junction held 8 bases outside the gene matches. Germline V gene sequence: CDR1 MNHEY, CDR2 SVGEGT. The CDR3 is 16 amino acids. This clonotype was recorded many times. Amplification yielded TCR beta CDR3 regions, with RNA transcripts as the source. The HTBI primer set served for first-round RT-PCR of the TCR CDR3. TCRdb independently ran MiXCR on the multiplex PCR reads; one entry per CDR3 protein. The profile shows about 300,000 distinct CDR3 sequences, 15% to 20% of them singletons. Any patient presenting with uncontrolled infection, other autoimmune disease, pregnancy or lactation was left out. Used for diagnoses were clinical symptoms, serum thyroxine and TRAb, thyroid ultrasound and orbital computed tomography. Each 10 ml fresh peripheral blood draw supplied the PBMCs.

The sample comprised blood. This chain uses TRBV6-2 or TRBV6-3 with TRBJ1-5, with 7 bases fitting TRBD1. This receptor was taken from a man over 45 with Graves' ophthalmopathy. CDR3: CASSYAGTVGNQPQHF. The CDR3 DNA follows: TGTGCCAGCAGTTACGCCGGGACAGTTGGGAATCAGCCCCAGCATTTT.